This passage covers 8 T cell receptor beta chains from one sample sequenced in a study of T cells in localized non-small cell lung cancer. This table comes from immunoSEQ multiplex PCR, and its TCRdb copy is limited to in-frame clones, with some not included. The table includes about 1,700 clones, around 28% detected once. The material was lung tumor tissue, obtained before any cancer treatment. These receptors were taken from a male donor older than 55 with stage II squamous cell lung carcinoma.

By share, this clone counts as medium-sized. The V and J genes are TRBV11-3 and TRBJ2-1; a possible D gene is TRBD1 (6 bases). CDR1 is SGHNT and CDR2 is YENEEA in the germline V gene. There are 14 residues in the CDR3. V lost 5 bases, J lost 2 bases, and 10 bases lay in between. The CDR3 here is CASSPRQAYNEQFF. CDR3 in DNA: TGTGCCAGCAGCCCGAGACAGGCCTACAATGAGCAGTTCTTC. The whole variable domain, filled in from reference TRBV11-3 and TRBJ2-1, reads EAGVVQSPRYKIIEKKQPVAFWCNPISGHNTLYWYLQNLGQGPELLIRYENEEAVDDSQLPKDRFSAERLKGVDSTLKIQPAELGDSAVYLCASSPRQAYNEQFFGPGTRLTVL.

This clone is judged large. The chain recombines TRBV28 with TRBJ1-1; no clear D. There are 12 residues in the CDR3. V was clipped by 2 bases and J by 0 bases, with 1 base between them. Germline assignment: CDR1 MDHEN and CDR2 SYDVKM. CDR3 sequence: CASSLVNTEAFF. CDR3 nucleotides: TGTGCCAGCAGTTTAGTGAACACTGAAGCTTTCTTT.

By proportion, this clone is medium-sized. V usage is TRBV11-3 and J usage is TRBJ2-7; tentative D call: TRBD1 (5 bases). Germline values: CDR1 SGHNT, CDR2 YENEEA. The CDR3 sequence is 16 residues long. The V end was cut by 3 bases, the J end by 0 bases, with 15 bases between. CDR3 DNA sequence: TGTGCCAGCAGCTTTCTTCTCTCGACAGCCTCCTACGAGCAGTACTTC. It is translated as CASSFLLSTASYEQYF.

There are a few counts of this clone. The chain employs TRBV9 and TRBJ1-1, with D tentatively TRBD1 (6 bases). Deletions cut 6 bases from V and 5 bases from J, with 17 bases between. The CDR3 is made up of 14 amino acids. The germline gives CDR1 SGDLS, CDR2 YYNGEE. Written as DNA, the CDR3 is TGTGCCAGCACTTTAGAGGGGGATTCGACTGAAGCTTTCTTT. Residues: CASTLEGDSTEAFF.

The rearrangement uses TRBV9 and TRBJ2-1, with a possible D match to TRBD2 (6 bases). CDR1 SGDLS and CDR2 YYNGEE come from the germline V gene. The length of the CDR3 is 17 residues. The V end lost 0 bases, the J end lost 0 bases, and 13 bases lay between the germline ends. CDR3 residues: CASSVAPGTRSYNEQFF. Here the CDR3 DNA reads TGTGCCAGCAGCGTAGCTCCGGGGACTCGCTCCTACAATGAGCAGTTCTTC.

CDR3 nucleotides: TGCGCCAGCAGCTTCAGGTCTGGGGCCAACGTCCTGACTTTC. Translating gives CASSFRSGANVLTF. The chain employs TRBV5-1 and TRBJ2-6; D uncertain. The CDR3 contains 14 residues. Germline lookup yields CDR1 SGHRS and CDR2 YFSETQ. Between the trimmed V and J ends, which lost 2 bases and 1 base, there was a span of 4 bases.

J is TRBJ2-7 and V is TRBV5-1; 13 bases align to TRBD2. V was pared by 0 bases and J by 0 bases, with 12 bases of the junction left unmatched. From germline, CDR1 is SGHRS and CDR2 YFSETQ. The CDR3 loop spans 20 amino acids. The CDR3 DNA reads as TGCGCCAGCAGCTTGGCCTTTGTAGGGACTAGCGGGACAAGCTCCTACGAGCAGTACTTC. The encoded protein is CASSLAFVGTSGTSSYEQYF.

By sample fraction, this clone is large. The CDR3 DNA reads TGTGCCAGCACGATGACAGGGTCCGCCGAGCAGTTCTTC. Residues: CASTMTGSAEQFF. J is TRBJ2-1 and V is TRBV6-8, with 7 nucleotides matching TRBD1. After removal of 7 bases from V and 10 bases from J, the junction contained 10 bases not matched to a gene. The CDR3 length is 13 residues. The germline CDR1 and CDR2 sequences are MNHGY and SAAAGT.